The rows below give T cell receptor beta chains drawn from one sample of a study of CD8+ T cells in alopecia areata. Using immunoSEQ multiplex PCR, the repertoire was profiled, and TCRdb retains in-frame clones only, with some absent. The table lists 65,000 to 75,000 clones, 45% to 55% of them singletons, with about a sixth in the top ten. The material sequenced was CD8+ T cells sorted from blood, taken at week 0. Receptors originate from a human donor with alopecia areata. Both conserved end residues are part of each CDR3. Fields, in order: D gene, J gene, V gene, clone size, CDR3 protein, CDR3 DNA. The D gene is left open where the match is weak. The listing skips clone size in some rows; elsewhere it reads once, few, many or a size class.

D gene: NA
J gene: TRBJ2-1
V gene: TRBV29-1
clone size: few
CDR3 protein: CSVALLGSAYNEQFF
CDR3 DNA: TGCAGCGTTGCCCTACTCGGGTCAGCATACAATGAGCAGTTCTTC

D gene: TRBD2
J gene: TRBJ2-5
V gene: TRBV5-1
clone size: NA
CDR3 protein: CASSGDPGLEMETQYF
CDR3 DNA: TGCGCCAGCAGTGGGGATCCGGGACTAGAAATGGAGACCCAGTACTTC

D gene: NA
J gene: TRBJ1-1
V gene: TRBV29-1
clone size: NA
CDR3 protein: CSVVSVGTEAFF
CDR3 DNA: TGCAGCGTTGTCAGTGTGGGCACTGAAGCTTTCTTT

D gene: NA
J gene: TRBJ2-4
V gene: TRBV2
clone size: NA
CDR3 protein: CASSGEDGPIQYF
CDR3 DNA: TGTGCCAGCAGTGGGGAGGACGGGCCCATTCAGTACTTC

D gene: NA
J gene: TRBJ2-4
V gene: TRBV4-3
clone size: few
CDR3 protein: CASSQFWSAKNIQYF
CDR3 DNA: TGCGCCAGCAGCCAATTCTGGTCAGCCAAAAACATTCAGTACTTC

D gene: NA
J gene: TRBJ1-2
V gene: TRBV30
clone size: once
CDR3 protein: CASGGWGYTF
CDR3 DNA: TGTGCCTCCGGAGGATGGGGCTACACCTTC

D gene: NA
J gene: TRBJ2-7
V gene: TRBV28
clone size: many
CDR3 protein: CASSLQRGFEQYF
CDR3 DNA: TGTGCCAGCAGTTTGCAAAGGGGTTTCGAGCAGTACTTC

D gene: NA
J gene: TRBJ1-3
V gene: TRBV9
clone size: NA
CDR3 protein: CASSVWDATGNTIYF
CDR3 DNA: TGTGCCAGCAGCGTTTGGGATGCGACTGGAAACACCATATATTTT

D gene: NA
J gene: TRBJ2-7
V gene: TRBV29-1
clone size: NA
CDR3 protein: CSVRGDPTNLSYEQYF
CDR3 DNA: TGCAGCGTCCGCGGAGACCCCACGAACCTCTCCTACGAGCAGTACTTC

D gene: TRBD1
J gene: TRBJ2-7
V gene: TRBV5-1
clone size: NA
CDR3 protein: CASSLDRDRFYEQYF
CDR3 DNA: TGCGCCAGCAGCTTGGACCGGGACAGATTCTACGAGCAGTACTTC

D gene: NA
J gene: TRBJ2-7
V gene: TRBV15
clone size: few
CDR3 protein: CATSSSQGLLPYEQYF
CDR3 DNA: TGTGCCACCAGCAGTAGCCAGGGACTCCTTCCCTACGAGCAGTACTTC

D gene: TRBD2
J gene: TRBJ2-7
V gene: TRBV30
clone size: NA
CDR3 protein: CAWRAALAGWHEQYF
CDR3 DNA: TGTGCCTGGAGGGCAGCCTTAGCGGGATGGCACGAGCAGTACTTC

D gene: NA
J gene: TRBJ1-1
V gene: TRBV29-1
clone size: NA
CDR3 protein: CSVVENTEAFF
CDR3 DNA: TGCAGCGTTGTCGAAAACACTGAAGCTTTCTTT

D gene: TRBD2
J gene: TRBJ2-7
V gene: TRBV9
clone size: many
CDR3 protein: CASSLGTRTHEQYF
CDR3 DNA: TGTGCCAGCAGCCTCGGGACTAGAACCCACGAGCAGTACTTC

D gene: TRBD2
J gene: TRBJ2-7
V gene: TRBV30
clone size: NA
CDR3 protein: CAWKAGGTYEQYF
CDR3 DNA: TGTGCCTGGAAGGCGGGAGGAACCTACGAGCAGTACTTC

D gene: NA
J gene: TRBJ2-7
V gene: TRBV4-3
clone size: NA
CDR3 protein: CASSQGSDTYEQYF
CDR3 DNA: TGCGCCAGCAGCCAAGGCAGTGATACCTACGAGCAGTACTTC

D gene: NA
J gene: TRBJ2-6
V gene: TRBV29-1
clone size: few
CDR3 protein: CSVDPGDGANVLTF
CDR3 DNA: TGCAGCGTTGATCCAGGGGATGGGGCCAACGTCCTGACTTTC

D gene: TRBD2
J gene: TRBJ2-7
V gene: TRBV27
clone size: NA
CDR3 protein: CASSLAGGRYEQYF
CDR3 DNA: TGTGCCAGCAGTCTAGCGGGAGGGCGTTACGAGCAGTACTTC

D gene: NA
J gene: TRBJ1-5
V gene: TRBV7-8
clone size: NA
CDR3 protein: CASSLDRNQPQHF
CDR3 DNA: TGTGCCAGCAGCTTAGACCGCAATCAGCCCCAGCATTTT

D gene: TRBD2
J gene: TRBJ2-5
V gene: TRBV6-1
clone size: NA
CDR3 protein: CASSEWGAGGRGETQYF
CDR3 DNA: TGTGCCAGCAGTGAATGGGGGGCGGGAGGAAGGGGAGAGACCCAGTACTTC

D gene: TRBD1
J gene: TRBJ2-7
V gene: TRBV30
clone size: few
CDR3 protein: CAWSWAGTGVGEQYF
CDR3 DNA: TGTGCCTGGAGTTGGGCCGGGACAGGGGTTGGCGAGCAGTACTTC

D gene: NA
J gene: TRBJ2-7
V gene: TRBV4-1
clone size: NA
CDR3 protein: CASSHDLTQEQYF
CDR3 DNA: TGCGCCAGCAGCCATGACCTTACCCAGGAGCAGTACTTC

D gene: NA
J gene: TRBJ2-7
V gene: TRBV4-2
clone size: NA
CDR3 protein: CASSQGLEQYF
CDR3 DNA: TGTGCCAGCAGCCAGGGGCTGGAGCAGTACTTC

D gene: TRBD1
J gene: TRBJ2-7
V gene: TRBV2
clone size: NA
CDR3 protein: CASSEPGTGFYEQYF
CDR3 DNA: TGTGCCAGCAGTGAACCCGGGACAGGATTCTACGAGCAGTACTTC

D gene: TRBD2
J gene: TRBJ2-7
V gene: TRBV25-1
clone size: once
CDR3 protein: CASSEVIAGDEQYF
CDR3 DNA: TGTGCCAGCAGTGAGGTGATAGCGGGAGACGAGCAGTACTTC

D gene: NA
J gene: TRBJ2-7
V gene: TRBV30
clone size: once
CDR3 protein: CALSPPYEQYF
CDR3 DNA: TGTGCCCTATCCCCGCCGTACGAGCAGTACTTC

D gene: NA
J gene: TRBJ2-6
V gene: TRBV29-1
clone size: few
CDR3 protein: CSVGYSGANVLTF
CDR3 DNA: TGCAGCGTTGGGTACTCTGGGGCCAACGTCCTGACTTTC

D gene: NA
J gene: TRBJ2-7
V gene: TRBV29-1
clone size: NA
CDR3 protein: CSVGGGIYEQYF
CDR3 DNA: TGCAGCGTCGGTGGGGGAATCTACGAGCAGTACTTC

D gene: NA
J gene: TRBJ1-2
V gene: TRBV30
clone size: NA
CDR3 protein: CAWLTLYGYTF
CDR3 DNA: TGTGCCTGGTTGACTCTGTATGGCTACACCTTC

D gene: NA
J gene: TRBJ2-1
V gene: TRBV29-1
clone size: NA
CDR3 protein: CSVAAEMSYNEQFF
CDR3 DNA: TGCAGCGTTGCGGCAGAGATGTCCTACAATGAGCAGTTCTTC

D gene: NA
J gene: TRBJ1-3
V gene: TRBV13
clone size: NA
CDR3 protein: CASSSGLPSSGNTIYF
CDR3 DNA: TGTGCCAGCAGCTCCGGCCTGCCCTCCTCTGGAAACACCATATATTTT

D gene: TRBD1
J gene: TRBJ2-2
V gene: TRBV6-6
clone size: NA
CDR3 protein: CASSQTGTAYTGELFF
CDR3 DNA: TGTGCCAGCAGTCAAACCGGGACAGCCTACACCGGGGAGCTGTTTTTT

D gene: NA
J gene: TRBJ2-5
V gene: TRBV4-1
clone size: NA
CDR3 protein: CASSQVAPTQETQYF
CDR3 DNA: TGCGCCAGCAGCCAAGTCGCACCGACCCAAGAGACCCAGTACTTC

D gene: NA
J gene: TRBJ2-1
V gene: TRBV7-9
clone size: NA
CDR3 protein: CASSRDWSSYNEQFF
CDR3 DNA: TGTGCCAGCAGCCGGGACTGGAGCTCCTACAATGAGCAGTTCTTC

D gene: NA
J gene: TRBJ2-5
V gene: TRBV9
clone size: NA
CDR3 protein: CASSVGGEETQYF
CDR3 DNA: TGTGCCAGCAGCGTAGGTGGGGAAGAGACCCAGTACTTC

D gene: TRBD1
J gene: TRBJ2-7
V gene: TRBV4-1
clone size: few
CDR3 protein: CASAEFWTGTGGYEQYF
CDR3 DNA: TGCGCCAGCGCCGAATTTTGGACCGGGACAGGGGGCTACGAGCAGTACTTC

D gene: TRBD2
J gene: TRBJ2-1
V gene: TRBV30
clone size: NA
CDR3 protein: CAWAGLAGVRSYNEQFF
CDR3 DNA: TGTGCCTGGGCCGGACTAGCGGGAGTCCGGTCCTACAATGAGCAGTTCTTC

D gene: NA
J gene: TRBJ2-1
V gene: TRBV30
clone size: few
CDR3 protein: CAWSTLEQFF
CDR3 DNA: TGTGCCTGGAGTACCCTTGAGCAGTTCTTC

D gene: NA
J gene: TRBJ2-7
V gene: TRBV25-1
clone size: NA
CDR3 protein: CASSEWGGFSYEQYF
CDR3 DNA: TGTGCCAGCAGTGAATGGGGTGGCTTCTCCTACGAGCAGTACTTC

D gene: TRBD1
J gene: TRBJ2-2
V gene: TRBV5-4
clone size: NA
CDR3 protein: CASSLDRGHSGELFF
CDR3 DNA: TGTGCCAGCAGCCTGGACAGGGGGCACTCCGGGGAGCTGTTTTTT

D gene: TRBD1
J gene: TRBJ1-2
V gene: TRBV6-1
clone size: NA
CDR3 protein: CASSGGTGAVLGYTF
CDR3 DNA: TGTGCCAGCAGTGGGGGGACAGGCGCGGTCCTAGGCTACACCTTC

D gene: TRBD2
J gene: TRBJ2-2
V gene: TRBV13
clone size: few
CDR3 protein: CASSSTREVGNTGELFF
CDR3 DNA: TGTGCCAGCAGCTCTACTCGGGAGGTGGGGAACACCGGGGAGCTGTTTTTT

D gene: NA
J gene: TRBJ2-3
V gene: TRBV10-3
clone size: few
CDR3 protein: CAISGDTTSTDTQYF
CDR3 DNA: TGTGCCATCAGTGGGGACACGACCTCCACAGATACGCAGTATTTT

D gene: NA
J gene: TRBJ2-5
V gene: TRBV7-9
clone size: NA
CDR3 protein: CASNSETQYF
CDR3 DNA: TGTGCCAGCAACAGTGAGACCCAGTACTTC

D gene: TRBD1
J gene: TRBJ2-7
V gene: TRBV6-5
clone size: NA
CDR3 protein: CASSKGTVVEQYF
CDR3 DNA: TGTGCCAGCAGTAAAGGGACAGTCGTAGAGCAGTACTTC

D gene: NA
J gene: TRBJ2-3
V gene: TRBV10-3
clone size: few
CDR3 protein: CAIRAPRASGTDTQYF
CDR3 DNA: TGTGCCATCAGGGCCCCCCGGGCTAGCGGCACAGATACGCAGTATTTT

D gene: TRBD1
J gene: TRBJ2-1
V gene: TRBV5-1
clone size: NA
CDR3 protein: CASSLQGGSYNEQFF
CDR3 DNA: TGCGCCAGCAGCTTACAGGGGGGCTCCTACAATGAGCAGTTCTTC

D gene: NA
J gene: TRBJ2-3
V gene: TRBV29-1
clone size: NA
CDR3 protein: CSVWGRAGDTQYF
CDR3 DNA: TGCAGCGTTTGGGGCAGGGCGGGAGATACGCAGTATTTT

D gene: TRBD2
J gene: TRBJ2-7
V gene: TRBV4-1
clone size: NA
CDR3 protein: CASSQRTSGSYEQYF
CDR3 DNA: TGCGCCAGCAGCCAGAGGACTAGCGGGAGCTACGAGCAGTACTTC

D gene: NA
J gene: TRBJ2-7
V gene: TRBV6-5
clone size: few
CDR3 protein: CASGGSGGTGEQYF
CDR3 DNA: TGTGCCAGCGGGGGCTCAGGGGGGACCGGCGAGCAGTACTTC

D gene: TRBD1
J gene: TRBJ2-2
V gene: TRBV29-1
clone size: few
CDR3 protein: CSVENRGGTGELFF
CDR3 DNA: TGCAGCGTTGAGAACAGGGGTGGCACCGGGGAGCTGTTTTTT

D gene: NA
J gene: TRBJ2-1
V gene: TRBV29-1
clone size: few
CDR3 protein: CSVFYSGRGDEQFF
CDR3 DNA: TGCAGCGTCTTTTATAGCGGCCGGGGTGATGAGCAGTTCTTC

D gene: NA
J gene: TRBJ2-1
V gene: TRBV15
clone size: few
CDR3 protein: CATYGQNEQFF
CDR3 DNA: TGTGCCACCTATGGACAGAATGAGCAGTTCTTC

D gene: NA
J gene: TRBJ2-7
V gene: TRBV7-9
clone size: NA
CDR3 protein: CASSLGRDEQYF
CDR3 DNA: TGTGCCAGCAGCTTAGGTAGGGACGAGCAGTACTTC